This record covers a single T cell receptor (beta chain). This sample is part of a study of T cells expressing NK-cell markers. About the research overall: Out of eight donors sequenced, seven tested HCMV-seropositive and the remaining one seronegative.

The CDR3 runs 17 residues. From germline, CDR1 is SNHLY and CDR2 FYNNEI. UMI-tagged 5'RACE template switching yielded the TCR beta cDNA. From its re-call of the 5' RACE reads, TCRdb lists each CDR3 protein once, without DNA. This repertoire includes some 340,000 distinct CDR3 sequences. The receptor was isolated from a man aged 18 to 69 in good health. The sequencing sample was made of blood T cells: a sorted CD56 or NKG2C T cell subset, CD4+ or CD8+ T cells, or bulk PBMC T cells (not recorded which). The V gene is TRBV2, the J gene TRBJ2-6; TCRdb's D call, TRBD2, is unchecked because there is no DNA. The CDR3 spells CASSQRVIFSGANVLTF.